This TCR beta chain was identified during a study of OX40 agonist ivuxolimab in advanced cancers. With regard to the full study: Ivuxolimab was a fully human IgG2 agonistic monoclonal antibody targeting the costimulatory receptor OX40 (CD134). Intravenous ivuxolimab was administered to patients every 2 weeks at six dose levels: 0.01, 0.1, 0.3, 1.5, 3 and 10 mg/kg. Among the roughly 50 dose-escalation patients, 19 had hepatocellular carcinoma, around 15 melanoma, 9 renal cell carcinoma and 9 head and neck cancer. In the dose-escalation cohort, roughly four fifths of patients were male, and the mean age was approximately 60 years, with a range of roughly 20 to 85. Patients were allowed to have had prior anti-PD-1, anti-PD-L1 or anti-CTLA-4 therapy, and approximately 37% of the dose-escalation patients had been treated with checkpoint inhibitors. Partial responses were achieved by three dose-escalation patients, of whom one had hepatocellular carcinoma and two had cutaneous melanoma. The point of sequencing TCRbeta in the periphery was to test whether ivuxolimab changed TCR sequence diversity and drove clonal T-cell expansion. The paper reports the monotherapy dose-escalation portion (N of about 50 patients) of the phase I ivuxolimab trial. The study at large found these results: At doses from 0.1 to 3.0 mg/kg, clonal expansion was seen in both CD4+ and CD8+ blood T cells between baseline and week 6. Partial responders in the 0.1-3.0 mg/kg groups had among the lowest normalized peripheral clonal expansion, especially among CD8+ T cells. Antigen specificity was not determined for the clonally expanded peripheral T cells. On average, CD8+ T cells showed more expanded clones than CD4+ T cells after ivuxolimab. Low levels of normalized T-cell clonal expansion were also seen in some patients who did not respond.

The germline V gene encodes CDR1 ENHRY and CDR2 SYGVKD. V is shortened by 2 bases, J by 0 bases, and the region joining them spans 11 bases. There are 15 amino acids in the CDR3, from cysteine to phenylalanine inclusive. The entry retains the CDR3 DNA only, 45 bases that are in frame from base 1. Regarding this clone: Its antigen is currently not known. No clone much larger than this one lies a single base away; base qualities are absent.

Patients with a history of autoimmune disease or receiving systemic immunosuppression were excluded from the trial. Peripheral blood for TCR sequencing was drawn from every dose cohort at baseline, at cycle 4 day 1 and at cycle 7 day 1. Samples were obtained from an open-label, multicenter, first-in-human phase I dose-escalation trial of ivuxolimab. Adults with locally advanced or metastatic melanoma, renal cell, hepatocellular, or head and neck squamous cell carcinoma were enrolled in the trial. Before TCR sequencing, CD4+ and CD8+ T cells were separately sorted from peripheral blood. Genomic DNA was extracted from sorted cells for sequencing of the TCRbeta CDR3 region. TCRbeta CDR3 regions were sequenced using the immunoSEQ Assay. The immuneACCESS repertoire file appears here via TCRdb, limited to in-frame rearrangements. These files lack a portion of the clones; in checked studies, under half of the deficit traces to unresolved V genes, and the cause of the others is not known. The sample records tens of thousands of clones, over 75% of which are singletons. The leading ten clones occupy around 0.92% of the sample.

The chain was built from TRBV10-3 and TRBJ2-7; TRBD1 is perhaps the D gene, given 6 matching bases. The receptor was isolated from an adult with an advanced solid tumor such as melanoma, head and neck, liver or kidney cancer. The sample in question was CD4+ or CD8+ T cells sorted from blood, obtained in a trial of the OX40 agonist ivuxolimab. The sequenced DNA is TGTGCCATCAGTGAGCGGACAGCCAGCTCCTACGAGCAGTACTTC. Its translation is CAISERTASSYEQYF.